Listed here are 26 T cell receptor beta chains from one sample, sequenced in a study of radiation and T cells in renal cell carcinoma. Libraries were prepared by immunoSEQ multiplex PCR; TCRdb keeps only in-frame clonotypes and omits some of them. The sample records 150,000 or so clones, approximately 90% being singletons. Regarding time point: baseline pretreatment blood. The treatment is: 15 Gy SBRT to primary tumor, nephrectomy 4 weeks later. Sequences were derived from blood, sampled from a patient whose treatment included radiotherapy and nephrectomy. These TCRs come from a woman between 70 and 85 years old with renal cell carcinoma.

The genes are TRBV2 and TRBJ1-3; 7 bases agree with TRBD1. This CDR3 has 14 residues. Per germline, CDR1 SNHLY and CDR2 FYNNEI. The V gene end was trimmed by 6 bases and the J gene end by 2 bases; junction bases not matched to a gene: 4. The CDR3 DNA reads TGTGCCAGCAGCGGGACAGACCCTGGAAACACCATATATTTT. Translated: CASSGTDPGNTIYF.

This chain links TRBV7-3 with TRBJ1-2; 9 bases map to TRBD1. The CDR3 is made up of 13 amino acids. From germline, CDR1 is SGHTA and CDR2 FQGTGA. The ends lost 2 bases at V and 5 bases at J; junction bases unmatched: 0. This CDR3 is CASSLGQGYGYTF. The DNA for the CDR3 is TGTGCCAGCAGCTTAGGACAGGGGTATGGCTACACCTTC.

The V and J genes are TRBV28 and TRBJ2-7; TRBD2 agrees at 8 bases. Germline assignment: CDR1 MDHEN and CDR2 SYDVKM. The CDR3 is 15 amino acids. V shed 8 bases, J shed 1 base, and the junction held 10 bases outside the gene matches. CDR3 residues: CASGYGRVRSYEQYF. The CDR3 nucleotides are TGTGCCAGCGGCTACGGGAGGGTGAGATCCTACGAGCAGTACTTC.

This chain joins TRBV6-4 and TRBJ2-1; 10 bases match TRBD1. V lost 5 bases to trimming and J lost 8 bases; unmatched junction nucleotides: 3. This CDR3 is 13 amino acids long. Germline CDR1 reads MRHNA; CDR2 reads SNTAGT. The CDR3 DNA reads TGTGCCAGCAGTATGACAGGGGGCGATGAGCAGTTCTTC. It encodes CASSMTGGDEQFF.

The V and J genes are TRBV18 and TRBJ2-7; D uncertain. CDR1 KGHSH and CDR2 LQKENI come from the germline V gene. The CDR3 totals 14 residues. V gave up 1 base and J gave up 6 bases, with 13 bases separating them. CDR3 sequence (DNA): TGTGCCAGCTCACCACGGTCGGCAGGTGGCGAGCAGTACTTC. This sequence encodes CASSPRSAGGEQYF.

This chain joins TRBV5-1 and TRBJ2-5; no firm D call. CDR3 length: 15 amino acids. The ends were cut back, 0 bases at V and 4 bases at J, with 13 bases in the middle. CDR1 is SGHRS, CDR2 YFSETQ, per germline. The CDR3 coding sequence is TGCGCCAGCAGCTTGGGGGTAGCTAAAATAGAGACCCAGTACTTC. Residues: CASSLGVAKIETQYF.

V and J are TRBV28 and TRBJ1-5; 10 bases agree with TRBD1. The V gene end was trimmed by 0 bases and the J gene end by 6 bases; junction bases not matched to a gene: 5. There are 16 residues in the CDR3. Germline V gives CDR1 MDHEN, CDR2 SYDVKM. DNA of the CDR3: TGTGCCAGCAGTTTATGGGGACAGGGGTTCGTTCAGCCCCAGCATTTT. Translating it yields CASSLWGQGFVQPQHF.

The V gene is TRBV7-2, the J gene TRBJ2-7, with D tentatively TRBD2 (6 bases). The ends were cut back, 0 bases at V and 9 bases at J, with 6 bases in the middle. The germline CDR1 and CDR2 sequences are SGHTA and FQGNSA. This CDR3 contains 11 residues. CDR3 loop: CASSLARGQYF. DNA of the CDR3: TGTGCCAGCAGCTTAGCGCGGGGGCAGTACTTC.

This sequence joins TRBV19 and TRBJ2-2; D assignment may be TRBD1 or TRBD2 (6 bases each). The CDR3 is made up of 17 amino acids. V lost 2 bases and J 0 bases, leaving 13 bases between the germline ends. Per germline, CDR1 LNHDA and CDR2 SQIVND (reference sequence). CDR3 coding DNA: TGTGCCAGTAGTATACTAGGGGGGATCGCGAACACCGGGGAGCTGTTTTTT. Its protein is CASSILGGIANTGELFF.

This clone was found a few times. The V gene is TRBV6-1, the J gene TRBJ1-5; no clear D. V lost 3 bases, J lost 1 base, and 10 bases lay in between. The CDR3 runs to 15 residues. Germline CDR1 is MNHNS and CDR2 is SASEGT. The CDR3 is CASSEGLGSNQPQHF. The CDR3 DNA sequence: TGTGCCAGCAGTGAGGGGTTAGGGAGCAATCAGCCCCAGCATTTT.

The chain joins TRBV7-2 to TRBJ1-1; D gene ambiguous. Deletions cut 2 bases from V and 3 bases from J, with 16 bases between. Germline CDR1 reads SGHTA; CDR2 reads FQGNSA. The CDR3 sequence is 16 residues long. The CDR3 nucleotides read TGTGCCAGCAGCTTAAGTGTGAGGTCCAAATACACTGAAGCTTTCTTT. Its translation: CASSLSVRSKYTEAFF.

The CDR3 coding sequence is TGTGCCAGCCCGGGCAAGGAGGTTACAGATACGCAGTATTTT. Translation: CASPGKEVTDTQYF. The chain couples TRBV7-9 to TRBJ2-3; possibly TRBD2 for D (5 bases). The germline V and J ends were trimmed by 8 bases and 3 bases, with 15 bases remaining between them. This CDR3 spans 14 amino acids. Germline V gives CDR1 SEHNR, CDR2 FQNEAQ (reference sequence).

The chain couples TRBV7-9 to TRBJ2-3; TRBD2 matches at 9 bases. The V gene's germline CDR1 is SEHNR and CDR2 FQNEAQ (reference sequence). The CDR3 runs to 14 residues. The V gene end was trimmed by 5 bases and the J gene end by 4 bases; junction bases not matched to a gene: 4. CDR3 region: CASSIVAGADTQYF. As DNA, the CDR3 is TGTGCCAGCAGCATCGTAGCGGGGGCAGATACGCAGTATTTT.

This chain connects TRBV27 to TRBJ1-2; no reliable D call. This CDR3 spans 16 amino acids. The germline V and J ends were trimmed by 0 bases and 5 bases, with 16 bases remaining between them. Germline CDR1 MNHEY, CDR2 SMNVEV (reference sequence). CDR3 residues: CASSLSAASLTYGYTF. Written as DNA, the CDR3 is TGTGCCAGCAGTTTATCGGCAGCCAGTCTTACGTATGGCTACACCTTC.

The chain employs TRBV19 and TRBJ2-3, with D tentatively TRBD1 (6 bases). Germline V lookup: CDR1 LNHDA, CDR2 SQIVND (reference sequence). The CDR3 extends over 14 amino acids. Trimming removed 5 bases at V and 2 bases at J, with 11 bases between. As DNA, the CDR3 is TGTGCCAGTAGTTCAACAGGGTTCACAGATACGCAGTATTTT. It translates to CASSSTGFTDTQYF. The full variable domain, rest sourced from reference TRBV19 and TRBJ2-3, is DGGITQSPKYLFRKEGQNVTLSCEQNLNHDAMYWYRQDPGQGLRLIYYSQIVNDFQKGDIAEGYSVSREKKESFPLTVTSAQKNPTAFYLCASSSTGFTDTQYFGPGTRLTVL.

V and J are TRBV27 and TRBJ2-1; D is uncertain. Trimming removed 2 bases at V and 10 bases at J, with 18 bases between. Germline V lookup: CDR1 MNHEY, CDR2 SMNVEV (reference sequence). The CDR3 has 15 residues. DNA for the CDR3: TGTGCCAGCAGTTTAAGTTGGCGGTCCTGGGTGGAGCAGTTCTTC. Protein product: CASSLSWRSWVEQFF.

This chain uses TRBV2 with TRBJ1-5, with D unresolved. This CDR3 has 16 residues. The V gene's germline CDR1 is SNHLY and CDR2 FYNNEI. The V end lost 1 base, the J end lost 1 base, and 11 bases lay between the germline ends. CDR3 amino acids: CASSEGGRRSNQPQHF. CDR3 coding DNA: TGTGCCAGCAGTGAAGGAGGGAGGAGGAGCAATCAGCCCCAGCATTTT.

Points on this clone: The sample carries other DNA sequences with the same CDR3. This chain joins TRBV6-5 and TRBJ2-7; the D is unclear. CDR1 is MNHEY and CDR2 is SVGAGI in the germline V gene. This CDR3 spans 14 amino acids. V was pared by 0 bases and J by 0 bases, with 6 bases between. CDR3 nucleotide sequence: TGTGCCAGCAGTTACTCTTTCGGCTCCTACGAGCAGTACTTC. Protein: CASSYSFGSYEQYF.

This clone is a singleton in its sample. V is TRBV19 and J is TRBJ1-3; 10 nucleotides line up with TRBD1. The CDR3 consists of 15 residues. J gave up 3 bases and V 6 bases, and 5 bases lay outside the gene matches. Germline V gives CDR1 LNHDA, CDR2 SQIVND (reference sequence). The CDR3 sequence is CASSPGQGSGNTIYF. CDR3 nucleotides: TGTGCCAGTAGCCCGGGACAGGGGAGTGGAAACACCATATATTTT. Variable domain in full (rest from reference TRBV19 and TRBJ1-3): DGGITQSPKYLFRKEGQNVTLSCEQNLNHDAMYWYRQDPGQGLRLIYYSQIVNDFQKGDIAEGYSVSREKKESFPLTVTSAQKNPTAFYLCASSPGQGSGNTIYFGEGSWLTVV.

The gene calls are TRBV5-6 and TRBJ1-5; no reliable D call. Per the germline V gene, CDR1 is SGHDT and CDR2 is YYEEEE. The CDR3 runs 14 residues. The V and J ends lost 2 bases and 2 bases respectively, with 8 bases between them. The DNA of the CDR3 is TGTGCCAGCAGCTTAAAACTAGGCAATCAGCCCCAGCATTTT. Encoded protein: CASSLKLGNQPQHF.

The V and J genes are TRBV4-2 and TRBJ2-3; 10 positions match TRBD2. J was trimmed by 2 bases and V by 6 bases; bases with no gene match: 5. CDR1 and CDR2 from the germline V gene are LGHNA and YNFKEQ. CDR3 length equals 15 residues. CDR3 in DNA: TGTGCCAGCAGTCTTAGCGGGGGGAACACAGATACGCAGTATTTT. Translating it yields CASSLSGGNTDTQYF.

The CDR3 region is CASGHRQGPNQPQHF. The CDR3 bases are TGTGCCAGCGGACACCGACAGGGCCCCAATCAGCCCCAGCATTTT. The genes are TRBV28 and TRBJ1-5, with 7 nucleotides matching TRBD1. Germline V gene lookup returns CDR1 MDHEN and CDR2 SYDVKM. This CDR3 is built from 15 residues. V lost 8 bases, J lost 3 bases, and 10 bases stayed unmatched.

The chain is built from TRBV11-2 and TRBJ2-5, with TRBD2 identical over 8 bases. The V gene's germline CDR1 is SGHAT and CDR2 FQNNGV. Trimming at V came to 7 bases and at J to 4 bases, leaving 5 bases not matched to a gene. The CDR3 covers 13 residues. The CDR3 here is CASNRGGRETQYF. The CDR3 bases are TGTGCCAGCAACCGGGGGGGCCGAGAGACCCAGTACTTC.

The J gene is TRBJ1-6, the V gene TRBV30, with TRBD1 matching over 8 bases. Germline V gene sequence: CDR1 GTSNPN, CDR2 SVGIG (reference sequence). Losses at the gene ends were 2 bases for V and 8 bases for J; bases not matched to a gene: 5. The CDR3 has 14 amino acids. Written as DNA, the CDR3 is TGTGCCTGGAGTCACAGGGGGTGGGATTCACCCCTCCACTTT. It encodes CAWSHRGWDSPLHF.

V and J are TRBV19 and TRBJ1-5, with 8 bases fitting TRBD1. Germline-derived CDR1 and CDR2 are LNHDA and SQIVND (reference sequence). The CDR3 totals 15 residues. Losses at the gene ends were 5 bases for V and 3 bases for J; bases not matched to a gene: 6. In DNA, the CDR3 is TGTGCCAGTAGTCTGGACAGGGACTACAATCAGCCCCAGCATTTT. Protein sequence: CASSLDRDYNQPQHF. The variable domain in full, completed from reference TRBV19 and TRBJ1-5, reads DGGITQSPKYLFRKEGQNVTLSCEQNLNHDAMYWYRQDPGQGLRLIYYSQIVNDFQKGDIAEGYSVSREKKESFPLTVTSAQKNPTAFYLCASSLDRDYNQPQHFGDGTRLSIL.

This rearrangement joins TRBV29-1 to TRBJ2-1; 13 bases align to TRBD2. Germline-derived CDR1 and CDR2 are SQVTM and ANQGSEA. CDR3 length equals 16 residues. The V gene end was trimmed by 6 bases and the J gene end by 10 bases; junction bases not matched to a gene: 15. CDR3 DNA: TGCAGCGTAGATCGACCACTAGCGGGGGGGCGTTGGGAGCAGTTCTTC. Its translation is CSVDRPLAGGRWEQFF.